The text below deals with one T cell receptor (beta chain). These data come from a study of blood T cell repertoires in COVID-19. Study as a whole: In each case, the material was cDNA or gDNA derived from T cells, B-cell-depleted T cells, or PBMCs.

The germline gives CDR1 SGHTA, CDR2 FQGNSA. V was pared by 3 bases and J by 3 bases, with 9 bases between. This CDR3 has 13 amino acids. Seattle's enrolled individuals joined amid active infection and were then monitored longitudinally. Assay: immunoSEQ multiplex PCR; the TCRdb copy retains only in-frame clones and omits some. The top ten clones hold 6.5% to 9% of a sample with 240,000 or so clones, approximately 80% of them seen once. Material for sequencing was peripheral blood. The V call is TRBV7-2, the J call TRBJ2-7; tentatively, D is TRBD1 (6 bases). This TCR was sampled from a woman of 80 years or more with COVID-19, enrolled during active disease. The CDR3 DNA sequence: TGTGCCAGCAGCTTGACAGGATACTACGAGCAGTACTTC. Translating it yields CASSLTGYYEQYF.